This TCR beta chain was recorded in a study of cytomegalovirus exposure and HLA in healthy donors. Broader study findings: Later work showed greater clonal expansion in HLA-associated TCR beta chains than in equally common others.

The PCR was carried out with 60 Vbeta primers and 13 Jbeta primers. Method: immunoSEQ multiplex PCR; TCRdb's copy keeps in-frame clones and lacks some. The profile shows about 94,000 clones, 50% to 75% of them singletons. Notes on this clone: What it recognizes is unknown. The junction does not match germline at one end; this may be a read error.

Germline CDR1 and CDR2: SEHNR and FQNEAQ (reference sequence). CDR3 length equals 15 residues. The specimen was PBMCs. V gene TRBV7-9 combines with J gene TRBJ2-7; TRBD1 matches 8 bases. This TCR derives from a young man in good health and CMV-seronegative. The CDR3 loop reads CSSSRGQGASYEQYF. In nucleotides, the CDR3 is TGTTCCAGCAGCCGAGGGCAGGGGGCGTCCTACGAGCAGTACTTC.